Listed below are T cell receptor beta chains from one sample, sequenced in a study of blood T cell repertoires in COVID-19. Profiled with immunoSEQ multiplex PCR; TCRdb holds only in-frame clones, not every one. The data show around 170,000 clones, over 80% seen once. Sequences were obtained from peripheral blood. These receptor sequences come from a man in his sixties or seventies who had recovered from COVID-19. Both conserved end residues are part of each CDR3. Fields, in order: CDR3 protein, CDR3 DNA, D gene, V gene, clone size, J gene. The D gene is left open where the match is weak. Some rows mark clone size as missing; the rest say once, few, many or name a class of expanded clone.

CDR3aa: CASSARTNNEQFF
CDR3nt: TGTGCCAGCAGCGCCCGGACTAACAATGAGCAGTTCTTC
d_gene: .
v_gene: TRBV9
abundance: .
j_gene: TRBJ2-1

CDR3aa: CAWSRHRQETQYF
CDR3nt: TGTGCCTGGAGTCGACACCGCCAAGAGACCCAGTACTTC
d_gene: .
v_gene: TRBV30
abundance: .
j_gene: TRBJ2-5

CDR3aa: CASSYSLTGQSSNQPQHF
CDR3nt: TGTGCCAGCAGTTACTCCCTGACAGGGCAGTCAAGCAATCAGCCCCAGCATTTT
d_gene: TRBD1
v_gene: TRBV6-2/TRBV6-3
abundance: .
j_gene: TRBJ1-5

CDR3aa: CASSIGRIEGNTQYF
CDR3nt: TGTGCCAGTAGTATCGGCAGGATCGAGGGAAATACGCAGTATTTT
d_gene: .
v_gene: TRBV19
abundance: .
j_gene: TRBJ2-3

CDR3aa: CASSIGTSGEETQYF
CDR3nt: TGTGCCAGCAGTATTGGGACTAGCGGGGAAGAGACCCAGTACTTC
d_gene: TRBD2
v_gene: TRBV28
abundance: .
j_gene: TRBJ2-5

CDR3aa: CASSQSGAYEQYF
CDR3nt: TGTGCCAGCAGCCAGAGCGGGGCCTACGAGCAGTACTTC
d_gene: TRBD2
v_gene: TRBV3-1/TRBV3-2
abundance: .
j_gene: TRBJ2-7

CDR3aa: CASTPQGGISNEQFF
CDR3nt: TGTGCCAGCACCCCCCAAGGGGGTATCTCCAATGAGCAGTTCTTC
d_gene: .
v_gene: TRBV5-8
abundance: .
j_gene: TRBJ2-1

CDR3aa: CASNLTREAFF
CDR3nt: TGTGCCAGCAATTTAACCCGGGAAGCTTTCTTT
d_gene: .
v_gene: TRBV6-4
abundance: few
j_gene: TRBJ1-1

CDR3aa: CASSLEAAASYEQYF
CDR3nt: TGTGCCAGCAGCTTGGAGGCTGCGGCTTCCTACGAGCAGTACTTC
d_gene: .
v_gene: TRBV5-4
abundance: once
j_gene: TRBJ2-7

CDR3aa: CASSPALWYRANTGELFF
CDR3nt: TGCGCCAGCAGCCCCGCCTTATGGTACAGAGCGAACACCGGGGAGCTGTTTTTT
d_gene: .
v_gene: TRBV5-1
abundance: .
j_gene: TRBJ2-2

CDR3aa: CASSEVGQGFGYTF
CDR3nt: TGTGCCAGCAGTGAGGTGGGACAGGGGTTTGGCTACACCTTC
d_gene: TRBD1
v_gene: TRBV2
abundance: .
j_gene: TRBJ1-2

CDR3aa: CASRRWEVNTEAFF
CDR3nt: TGTGCCAGCAGAAGGTGGGAGGTGAACACTGAAGCTTTCTTT
d_gene: .
v_gene: TRBV27
abundance: few
j_gene: TRBJ1-1

CDR3aa: CASSSYRGHEQYF
CDR3nt: TGTGCCAGCAGTTCATACAGGGGTCACGAGCAGTACTTC
d_gene: TRBD1
v_gene: TRBV5-8
abundance: .
j_gene: TRBJ2-7

CDR3aa: CSGSEGANSPLHF
CDR3nt: TGCAGTGGGAGTGAAGGGGCTAATTCACCCCTCCACTTT
d_gene: .
v_gene: TRBV20-1
abundance: .
j_gene: TRBJ1-6

CDR3aa: CASKVGQGDNQPQHF
CDR3nt: TGTGCCAGCAAGGTGGGACAGGGGGACAATCAGCCCCAGCATTTT
d_gene: TRBD1
v_gene: TRBV2
abundance: few
j_gene: TRBJ1-5

CDR3aa: CASSLAGSTNEKLFF
CDR3nt: TGCGCCAGCAGCTTGGCGGGGTCAACTAATGAAAAACTGTTTTTT
d_gene: .
v_gene: TRBV5-1
abundance: .
j_gene: TRBJ1-4

CDR3aa: CASSLGGTSGRGETQYF
CDR3nt: TGCGCCAGCAGCCTGGGTGGGACTAGCGGGAGAGGTGAGACCCAGTACTTC
d_gene: TRBD2
v_gene: TRBV5-1
abundance: .
j_gene: TRBJ2-5

CDR3aa: CATTRTSGSYEQYF
CDR3nt: TGTGCGACTACCCGGACTAGCGGGAGTTACGAGCAGTACTTC
d_gene: TRBD2
v_gene: TRBV6-5
abundance: .
j_gene: TRBJ2-7

CDR3aa: CASSFSGTEMNNEQFF
CDR3nt: TGTGCCAGCAGTTTCTCCGGGACAGAGATGAACAATGAGCAGTTCTTC
d_gene: TRBD1
v_gene: TRBV28
abundance: .
j_gene: TRBJ2-1

CDR3aa: CASSLDLAGNQPQHF
CDR3nt: TGTGCCAGCAGCTTAGATCTAGCCGGGAATCAGCCCCAGCATTTT
d_gene: .
v_gene: TRBV11-2
abundance: .
j_gene: TRBJ1-5

CDR3aa: CASSRGGARSNQPQHF
CDR3nt: TGTGCCAGCTCCCGGGGGGGGGCGCGGAGCAATCAGCCCCAGCATTTT
d_gene: .
v_gene: TRBV18
abundance: .
j_gene: TRBJ1-5

CDR3aa: CASSYTGTSGYEQYF
CDR3nt: TGTGCCAGCAGTTACACCGGGACTAGCGGGTACGAGCAGTACTTC
d_gene: TRBD2
v_gene: TRBV6-5
abundance: .
j_gene: TRBJ2-7

CDR3aa: CASSSGTVDQPQHF
CDR3nt: TGTGCCAGCAGCTCCGGGACAGTGGATCAGCCCCAGCATTTT
d_gene: TRBD1
v_gene: TRBV5-6
abundance: .
j_gene: TRBJ1-5

CDR3aa: CASYEGVSAKNIQYF
CDR3nt: TGCGCCAGCTACGAAGGGGTGTCGGCCAAAAACATTCAGTACTTC
d_gene: .
v_gene: TRBV5-1
abundance: .
j_gene: TRBJ2-4

CDR3aa: CASSLLAGGHSYEQYF
CDR3nt: TGTGCCAGCAGTCTACTAGCGGGAGGCCACTCCTACGAGCAGTACTTC
d_gene: TRBD2
v_gene: TRBV28
abundance: once
j_gene: TRBJ2-7

CDR3aa: CASSLAGSNEKLFF
CDR3nt: TGTGCCAGCAGTTTGGCAGGGTCGAATGAAAAACTGTTTTTT
d_gene: .
v_gene: TRBV27
abundance: .
j_gene: TRBJ1-4

CDR3aa: CASSHSASGSYEQYF
CDR3nt: TGCGCCAGCAGCCACAGCGCTAGCGGGAGCTACGAGCAGTACTTC
d_gene: TRBD2
v_gene: TRBV4-3
abundance: .
j_gene: TRBJ2-7

CDR3aa: CASSLRDSRYEQYF
CDR3nt: TGTGCCAGCAGCCTCCGGGACAGTCGCTACGAGCAGTACTTC
d_gene: TRBD1
v_gene: TRBV14
abundance: .
j_gene: TRBJ2-7

CDR3aa: CASSYADPNTEAFF
CDR3nt: TGTGCCAGCAGTTACGCAGATCCTAACACTGAAGCTTTCTTT
d_gene: .
v_gene: TRBV6-5
abundance: .
j_gene: TRBJ1-1

CDR3aa: CASSANRDSPLHF
CDR3nt: TGTGCCAGTAGTGCCAACAGGGACTCACCCCTCCACTTT
d_gene: .
v_gene: TRBV19
abundance: few
j_gene: TRBJ1-6

CDR3aa: CASSPQRDRTYEQYF
CDR3nt: TGTGCCAGCTCACCTCAAAGGGACAGGACCTACGAGCAGTACTTC
d_gene: TRBD1
v_gene: TRBV18
abundance: .
j_gene: TRBJ2-7

CDR3aa: CASQKRREGQTYNEQFF
CDR3nt: TGCGCCAGCCAAAAGCGGCGGGAGGGCCAAACCTACAATGAGCAGTTCTTC
d_gene: TRBD2
v_gene: TRBV5-1
abundance: .
j_gene: TRBJ2-1

CDR3aa: CASSDTGGASEAFF
CDR3nt: TGTGCCAGCTCCGATACAGGGGGCGCTTCTGAAGCTTTCTTT
d_gene: TRBD1
v_gene: TRBV5-6
abundance: .
j_gene: TRBJ1-1

CDR3aa: CASSWGQGREGYTF
CDR3nt: TGTGCCAGCAGTTGGGGACAGGGACGGGAAGGCTACACCTTC
d_gene: TRBD1
v_gene: TRBV6-5
abundance: .
j_gene: TRBJ1-2

CDR3aa: CASSPRQLNTGELFF
CDR3nt: TGTGCCAGCAGCCCCCGACAGCTGAACACCGGGGAGCTGTTTTTT
d_gene: .
v_gene: TRBV9
abundance: .
j_gene: TRBJ2-2

CDR3aa: CASSLPGLFGQPQHF
CDR3nt: TGTGCCAGTAGTTTACCCGGTCTGTTCGGGCAGCCCCAGCATTTT
d_gene: .
v_gene: TRBV19
abundance: .
j_gene: TRBJ1-5

CDR3aa: CASSLRGTPNQPQHF
CDR3nt: TGCGCCAGCAGCTTGCGGGGGACCCCCAATCAGCCCCAGCATTTT
d_gene: .
v_gene: TRBV5-1
abundance: .
j_gene: TRBJ1-5